A single sample gave rise to the 7 T cell receptor beta chains below, sequenced in a study of blood T cells in healthy people across ages. Alongside a J-beta primer mix, a sample-barcoded 5' primer served in a second PCR lasting roughly 7 to 11 cycles. MiXCR, run by TCRdb on the 5' RACE reads, gives a single entry per CDR3 protein. The data show about 680,000 distinct CDR3 sequences, with roughly 50% seen just once and roughly 34% held by the top ten. The source material was blood. All receptors come from a woman between 55 and 75 years old in good health.

V is TRBV5-1 and J is TRBJ1-2, with D maybe TRBD1 (5 bases). With 4 bases removed from V and 4 bases from J, the gap between germline ends came to 14 bases. The germline V gene has CDR1 SGHRS and CDR2 YFSETQ. CDR3 length equals 14 residues. The CDR3 loop reads CASSVGTAVYGYTF. CDR3 DNA sequence: TGCGCCAGCAGCGTCGGGACCGCAGTCTATGGCTACACCTTC.

The chain carries TRBV30 and TRBJ2-3, with D unclear. CDR1 GTSNPN and CDR2 SVGIG come from the germline V gene (reference sequence). The CDR3 has 13 amino acids. With 2 bases removed from V and 2 bases from J, the gap between germline ends came to 8 bases. CDR3 protein: CAWSSRITDTQYF. The CDR3 region has the DNA TGTGCCTGGAGTAGTAGGATCACAGATACGCAGTATTTT.

The chain links TRBV20-1 to TRBJ1-2; TRBD1 is a possible D gene (6 bases). The CDR3 has 13 amino acids. Germline V gene data show CDR1 as DFQATT and CDR2 as SNEGSKA (reference sequence). V dropped 0 bases and J dropped 6 bases, with 11 bases sitting between them. Here the CDR3 DNA reads TGCAGTGCTAGAGAACAGGGTGGCAATGGCTACACCTTC. This sequence encodes CSAREQGGNGYTF.

The chain combines TRBV11-2 with TRBJ2-7, with D perhaps TRBD1 (5 bases). The DNA end favors TRBJ2-5, so the J call may be wrong. This CDR3 comprises 15 residues. Germline CDR1 and CDR2: SGHAT and FQNNGV. CDR3 residues: CASRPPGRTKETQYF. CDR3 nucleotides: TGTGCCAGCAGACCGCCTGGACGGACAAAGGAGACCCAGTACTTC.

The chain joins TRBV7-3 to TRBJ2-1; D may be TRBD2 (6 bases). This CDR3 has 15 amino acids. Germline V gene data show CDR1 as SGHTA and CDR2 as FQGTGA. V was trimmed by 4 bases and J by 1 base, leaving 11 bases between them. The CDR3 DNA follows: TGTGCCAGCAGCTCCTCCGGGACTTCCTACAATGAGCAGTTCTTC. Amino acids: CASSSSGTSYNEQFF.

The genes are TRBV28 and TRBJ1-4, with TRBD1 matching over 8 bases. Germline trimming cut 2 bases from V and 10 bases from J; bases unmatched to any gene: 3. The CDR3 totals 13 residues. Germline lookup yields CDR1 MDHEN and CDR2 SYDVKM. CDR3 DNA: TGTGCCAGCAGTTTACAGGGGGCCGGAAAACTGTTTTTT. Its protein is CASSLQGAGKLFF. Filled out from reference TRBV28 and TRBJ1-4, the complete variable domain reads DVKVTQSSRYLVKRTGEKVFLECVQDMDHENMFWYRQDPGLGLRLIYFSYDVKMKEKGDIPEGYSVSREKKERFSLILESASTNQTSMYLCASSLQGAGKLFFGSGTQLSVL.

This clonotype was observed a handful of times. Compared with germline, one end of the junction differs, possibly owing to a read error. V is TRBV6-5 and J is TRBJ2-1; TRBD1 matches at 8 bases. Per germline, CDR1 MNHEY and CDR2 SVGAGI. The CDR3 has 18 residues. This CDR3 is CASSHSLLDRVPYNEQFF. Here the CDR3 DNA reads TGTGCCAGCAGTCACTCTCTACTGGACAGGGTCCCCTACAATGAGCAGTTCTTC.